This TCR beta chain was documented in a study of blood T cell repertoires in COVID-19. Study overall: In Cohort 3, a recovered donor had either two negative PCRs, clearance, or symptom resolution. PBMCs, B-cell-depleted T cells, or T cells were the source of the cDNA or gDNA that made up the material.

In the original analysis: Scientists estimated how many nucleated cells there were by amplifying reference gene primers. Clones were sequenced by immunoSEQ multiplex PCR, and TCRdb holds only the in-frame ones, with some missing. Clone size and V and J calls were adopted from that table, with D and trimming inferred from the DNA. The data show 210,000 or so clones, roughly nine tenths seen once. CDR1 is SNHLY and CDR2 is FYNNEI in the germline V gene. The CDR3 length is 15 residues. The junction had 6 bases not matched to a gene; V was cut back by 6 bases and J by 3 bases. Self-reported history from a screening survey and questionnaire set each donor's cohort.

Sample: PBMCs or T cells enriched from blood (not recorded which). The rearrangement uses TRBV2 and TRBJ1-5, with TRBD1 matching over 9 bases. The receptor comes from a woman aged 50 to 60 in a cohort exposed to, infected with or recovered from COVID-19 (not recorded which). CDR3 sequence: CASRRGQGSNQPQHF. CDR3 nucleotide sequence: TGTGCCAGCAGAAGGGGACAGGGTTCCAATCAGCCCCAGCATTTT.